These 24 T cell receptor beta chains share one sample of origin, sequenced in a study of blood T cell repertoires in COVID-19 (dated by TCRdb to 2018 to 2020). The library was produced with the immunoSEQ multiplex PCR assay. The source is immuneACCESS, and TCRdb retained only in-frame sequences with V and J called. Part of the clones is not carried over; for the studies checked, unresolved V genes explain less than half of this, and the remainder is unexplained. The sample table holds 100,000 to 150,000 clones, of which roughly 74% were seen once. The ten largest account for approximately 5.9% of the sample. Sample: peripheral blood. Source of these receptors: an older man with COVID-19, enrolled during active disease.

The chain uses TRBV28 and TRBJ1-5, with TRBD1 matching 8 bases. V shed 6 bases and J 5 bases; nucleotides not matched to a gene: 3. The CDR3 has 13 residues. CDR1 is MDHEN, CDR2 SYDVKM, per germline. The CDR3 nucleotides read TGTGCCAGCAGCCAGGGGGCTGATCAGCCCCAGCATTTT. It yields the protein CASSQGADQPQHF.

The CDR3 spells CASSTRDRGGNEQYF. CDR3 DNA sequence: TGTGCCAGCAGCACCCGGGACAGGGGAGGTAACGAGCAGTACTTC. This chain uses TRBV9 with TRBJ2-7, with 10 bases lining up with TRBD1. Germline lookup yields CDR1 SGDLS and CDR2 YYNGEE. V lost 4 bases, J lost 5 bases, and 9 bases stayed unmatched. The CDR3 totals 15 residues.

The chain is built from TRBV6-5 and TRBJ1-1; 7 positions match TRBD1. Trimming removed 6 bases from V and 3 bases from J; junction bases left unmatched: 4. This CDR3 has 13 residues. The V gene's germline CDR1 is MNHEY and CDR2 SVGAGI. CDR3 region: CASSLTGDTEAFF. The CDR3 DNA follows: TGTGCCAGCAGCCTAACAGGGGACACTGAAGCTTTCTTT.

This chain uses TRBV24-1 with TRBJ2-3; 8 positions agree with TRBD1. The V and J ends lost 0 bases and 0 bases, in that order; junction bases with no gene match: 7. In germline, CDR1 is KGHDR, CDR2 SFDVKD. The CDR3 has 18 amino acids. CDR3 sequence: CATSDLQTGDSSTDTQYF. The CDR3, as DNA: TGTGCCACCAGTGATTTGCAGACAGGGGATTCTAGCACAGATACGCAGTATTTT.

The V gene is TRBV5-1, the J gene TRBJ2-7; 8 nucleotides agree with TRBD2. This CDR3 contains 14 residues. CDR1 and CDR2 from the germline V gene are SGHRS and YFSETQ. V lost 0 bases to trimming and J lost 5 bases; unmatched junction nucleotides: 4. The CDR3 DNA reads TGCGCCAGCAGCTTGGGAGCGGGGGACCACGAGCAGTACTTC. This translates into CASSLGAGDHEQYF.

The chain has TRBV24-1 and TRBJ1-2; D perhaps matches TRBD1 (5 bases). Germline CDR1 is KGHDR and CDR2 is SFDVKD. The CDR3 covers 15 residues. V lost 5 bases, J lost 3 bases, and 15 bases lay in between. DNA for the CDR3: TGTGCCACCAGTGGCCCAAAACGGGGGTACTATGGCTACACCTTC. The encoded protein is CATSGPKRGYYGYTF.

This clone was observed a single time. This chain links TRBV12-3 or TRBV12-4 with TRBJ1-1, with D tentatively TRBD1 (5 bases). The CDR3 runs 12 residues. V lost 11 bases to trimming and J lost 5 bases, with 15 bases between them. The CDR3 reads CAYRREGTEAFF. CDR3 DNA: TGTGCCTACCGCAGGGAGGGGACTGAAGCTTTCTTT.

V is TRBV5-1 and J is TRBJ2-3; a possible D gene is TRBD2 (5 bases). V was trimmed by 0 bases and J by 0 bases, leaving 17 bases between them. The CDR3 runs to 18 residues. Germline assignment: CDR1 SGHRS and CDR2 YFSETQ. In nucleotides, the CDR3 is TGCGCCAGCAGCTTGGGGGTTCGGGTAGCGCCAAGCACAGATACGCAGTATTTT. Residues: CASSLGVRVAPSTDTQYF.

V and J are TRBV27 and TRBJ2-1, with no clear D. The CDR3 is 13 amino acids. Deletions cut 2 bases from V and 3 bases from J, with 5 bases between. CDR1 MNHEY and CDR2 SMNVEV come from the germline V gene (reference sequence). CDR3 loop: CASSLGRYNEQFF. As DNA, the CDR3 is TGTGCCAGCAGTTTAGGCCGCTACAATGAGCAGTTCTTC.

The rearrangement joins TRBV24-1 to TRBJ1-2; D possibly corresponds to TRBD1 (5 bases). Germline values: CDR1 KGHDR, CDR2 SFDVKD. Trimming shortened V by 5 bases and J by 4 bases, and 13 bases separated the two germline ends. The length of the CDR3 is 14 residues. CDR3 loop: CATSGPRQSYGYTF. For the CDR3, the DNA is TGTGCCACCAGTGGACCTAGACAGAGCTATGGCTACACCTTC.

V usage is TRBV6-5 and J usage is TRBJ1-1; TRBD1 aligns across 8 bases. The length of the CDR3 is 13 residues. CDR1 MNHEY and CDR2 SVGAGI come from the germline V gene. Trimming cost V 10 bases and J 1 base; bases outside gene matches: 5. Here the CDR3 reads CATADRANTEAFF. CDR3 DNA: TGTGCCACCGCGGACAGGGCGAACACTGAAGCTTTCTTT.

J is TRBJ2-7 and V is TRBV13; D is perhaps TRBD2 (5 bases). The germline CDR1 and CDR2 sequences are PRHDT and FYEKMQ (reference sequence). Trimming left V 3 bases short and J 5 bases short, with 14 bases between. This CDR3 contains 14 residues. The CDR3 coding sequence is TGTGCCAGCAGCTTGGCGGGCAGAATCCACGAGCAGTACTTC. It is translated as CASSLAGRIHEQYF.

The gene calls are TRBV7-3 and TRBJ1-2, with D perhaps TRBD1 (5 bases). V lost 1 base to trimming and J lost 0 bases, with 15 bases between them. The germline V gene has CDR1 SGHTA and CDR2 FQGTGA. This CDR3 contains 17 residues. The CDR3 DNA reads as TGTGCCAGCAGCTTAATGGGGGGGAGGAATACTAACTATGGCTACACCTTC. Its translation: CASSLMGGRNTNYGYTF.

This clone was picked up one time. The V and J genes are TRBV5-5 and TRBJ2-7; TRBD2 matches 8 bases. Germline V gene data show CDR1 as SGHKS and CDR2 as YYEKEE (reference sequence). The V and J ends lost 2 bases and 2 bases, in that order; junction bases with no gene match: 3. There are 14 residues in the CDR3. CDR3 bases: TGTGCCAGCAGCTTCTCCGGGAGGGCCTACGAGCAGTACTTC. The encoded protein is CASSFSGRAYEQYF.

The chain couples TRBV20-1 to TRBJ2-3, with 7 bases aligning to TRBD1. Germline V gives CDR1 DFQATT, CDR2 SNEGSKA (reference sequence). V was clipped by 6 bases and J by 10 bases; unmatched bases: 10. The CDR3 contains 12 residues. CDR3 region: CSASPRQGSQYF. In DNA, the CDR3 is TGCAGTGCCAGTCCCCGACAGGGTTCGCAGTATTTT.

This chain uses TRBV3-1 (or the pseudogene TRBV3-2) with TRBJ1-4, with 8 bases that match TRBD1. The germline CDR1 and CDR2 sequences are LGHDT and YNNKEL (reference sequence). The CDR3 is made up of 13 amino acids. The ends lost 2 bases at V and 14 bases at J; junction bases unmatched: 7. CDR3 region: CASSQSDRGDLFF. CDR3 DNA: TGTGCCAGCAGCCAATCCGACAGGGGCGACCTGTTTTTT.

The CDR3 loop is CASSLVGTGTGELFF. Written as DNA, the CDR3 is TGTGCCAGCAGCTTAGTCGGCACGGGGACCGGGGAGCTGTTTTTT. The chain combines TRBV7-2 with TRBJ2-2; tentative D call: TRBD2 (5 bases). There are 15 residues in the CDR3. CDR1 is SGHTA and CDR2 is FQGNSA in the germline V gene. Trimming left V 1 base short and J 5 bases short, with 11 bases between.

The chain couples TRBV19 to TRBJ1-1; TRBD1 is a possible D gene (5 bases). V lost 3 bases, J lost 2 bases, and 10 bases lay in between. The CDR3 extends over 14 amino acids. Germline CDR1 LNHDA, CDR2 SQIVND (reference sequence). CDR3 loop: CASSMRQSNTEAFF. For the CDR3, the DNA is TGTGCCAGTAGTATGAGACAGTCAAACACTGAAGCTTTCTTT.

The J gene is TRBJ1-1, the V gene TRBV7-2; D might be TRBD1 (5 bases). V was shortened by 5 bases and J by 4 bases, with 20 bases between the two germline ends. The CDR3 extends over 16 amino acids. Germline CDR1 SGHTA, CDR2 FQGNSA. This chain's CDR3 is CASSPGVVGGGTEAFF. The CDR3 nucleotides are TGTGCCAGCAGCCCCGGGGTCGTGGGGGGTGGCACTGAAGCTTTCTTT.

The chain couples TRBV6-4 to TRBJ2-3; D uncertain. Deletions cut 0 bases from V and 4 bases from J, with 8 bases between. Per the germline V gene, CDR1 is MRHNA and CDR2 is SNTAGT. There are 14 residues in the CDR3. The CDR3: CASSDSALSDTQYF. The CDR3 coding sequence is TGTGCCAGCAGTGACTCGGCCCTCTCAGATACGCAGTATTTT.

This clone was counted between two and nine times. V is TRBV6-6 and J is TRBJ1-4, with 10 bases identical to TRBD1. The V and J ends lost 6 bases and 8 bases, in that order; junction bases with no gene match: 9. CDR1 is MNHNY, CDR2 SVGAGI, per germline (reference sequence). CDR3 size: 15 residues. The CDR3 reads CASRTGQGDGEKLFF. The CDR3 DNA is TGTGCCAGCAGAACCGGACAGGGGGATGGCGAAAAACTGTTTTTT.

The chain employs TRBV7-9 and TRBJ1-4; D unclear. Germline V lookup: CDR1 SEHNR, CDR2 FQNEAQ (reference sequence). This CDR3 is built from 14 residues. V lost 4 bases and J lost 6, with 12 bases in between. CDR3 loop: CASSSRWADEKLFF. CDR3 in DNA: TGTGCCAGCAGCTCCCGCTGGGCAGATGAAAAACTGTTTTTT.

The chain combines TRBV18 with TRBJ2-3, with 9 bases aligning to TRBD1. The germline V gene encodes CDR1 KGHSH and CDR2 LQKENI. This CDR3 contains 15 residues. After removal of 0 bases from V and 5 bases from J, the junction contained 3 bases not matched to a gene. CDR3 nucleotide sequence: TGTGCCAGCTCACCACCGACAGGGGGAAGAGATACGCAGTATTTT. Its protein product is CASSPPTGGRDTQYF.

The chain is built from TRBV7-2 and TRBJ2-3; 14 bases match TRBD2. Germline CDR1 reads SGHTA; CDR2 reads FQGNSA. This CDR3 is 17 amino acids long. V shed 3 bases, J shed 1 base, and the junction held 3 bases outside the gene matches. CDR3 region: CASSFAGLAGGTDTQYF. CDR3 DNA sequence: TGTGCCAGCAGCTTTGCGGGACTAGCGGGAGGCACAGATACGCAGTATTTT. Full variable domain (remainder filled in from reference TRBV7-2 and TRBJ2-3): GAGVSQSPSNKVTEKGKDVELRCDPISGHTALYWYRQSLGQGLEFLIYFQGNSAPDKSGLPSDRFSAERTGGSVSTLTIQRTQQEDSAVYLCASSFAGLAGGTDTQYFGPGTRLTVL.